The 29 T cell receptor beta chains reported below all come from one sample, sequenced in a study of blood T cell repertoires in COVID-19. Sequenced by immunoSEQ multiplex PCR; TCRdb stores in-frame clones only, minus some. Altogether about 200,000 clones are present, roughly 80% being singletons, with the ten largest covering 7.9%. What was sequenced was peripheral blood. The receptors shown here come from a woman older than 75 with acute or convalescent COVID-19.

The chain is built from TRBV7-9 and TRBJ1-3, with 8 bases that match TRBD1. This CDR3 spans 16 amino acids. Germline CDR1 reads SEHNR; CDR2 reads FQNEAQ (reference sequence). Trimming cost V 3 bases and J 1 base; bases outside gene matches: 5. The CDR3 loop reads CASSFRTGLSGNTIYF. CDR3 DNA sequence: TGTGCCAGCAGCTTTCGGACAGGGCTATCTGGAAACACCATATATTTT.

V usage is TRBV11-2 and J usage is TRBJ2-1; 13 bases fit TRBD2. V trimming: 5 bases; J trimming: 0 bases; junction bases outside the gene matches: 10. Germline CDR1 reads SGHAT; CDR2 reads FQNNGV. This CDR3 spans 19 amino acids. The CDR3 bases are TGTGCCAGCAGCCGCAGAGTACTAGCGGGGGGGAGCTCCTACAATGAGCAGTTCTTC. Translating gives CASSRRVLAGGSSYNEQFF. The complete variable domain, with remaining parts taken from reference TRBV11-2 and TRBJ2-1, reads EAGVAQSPRYKIIEKRQSVAFWCNPISGHATLYWYQQILGQGPKLLIQFQNNGVVDDSQLPKDRFSAERLKGVDSTLKIQPAKLEDSAVYLCASSRRVLAGGSSYNEQFFGPGTRLTVL.

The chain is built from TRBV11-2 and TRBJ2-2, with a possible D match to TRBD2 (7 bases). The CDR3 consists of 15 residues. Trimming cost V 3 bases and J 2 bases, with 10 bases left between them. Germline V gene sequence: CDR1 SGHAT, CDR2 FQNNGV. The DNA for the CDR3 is TGTGCCAGCAGCTTCAGCGGGACAAACACCGGGGAGCTGTTTTTT. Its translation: CASSFSGTNTGELFF.

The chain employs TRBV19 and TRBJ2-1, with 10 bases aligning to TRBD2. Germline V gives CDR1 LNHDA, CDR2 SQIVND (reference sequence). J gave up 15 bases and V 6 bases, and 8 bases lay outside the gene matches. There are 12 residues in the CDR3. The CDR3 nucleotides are TGTGCCAGTAGATCTACTAGCGGGACGCGGTTCTTC. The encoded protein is CASRSTSGTRFF.

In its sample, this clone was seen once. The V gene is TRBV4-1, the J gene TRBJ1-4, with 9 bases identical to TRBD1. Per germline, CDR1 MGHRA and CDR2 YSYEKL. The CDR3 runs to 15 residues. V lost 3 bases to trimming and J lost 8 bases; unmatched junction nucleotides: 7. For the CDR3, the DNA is TGCGCCAGCAGCCAGGATGGGACAGGGAGGGAAAAACTGTTTTTT. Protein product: CASSQDGTGREKLFF.

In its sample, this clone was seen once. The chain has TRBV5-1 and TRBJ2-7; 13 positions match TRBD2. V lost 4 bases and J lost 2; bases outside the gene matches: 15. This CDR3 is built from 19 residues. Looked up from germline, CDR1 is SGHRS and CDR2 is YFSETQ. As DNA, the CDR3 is TGCGCCAGCAGCCTCGGGACTAGCGGGGCCTTGGGACCAACCTACGAGCAGTACTTC. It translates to CASSLGTSGALGPTYEQYF.

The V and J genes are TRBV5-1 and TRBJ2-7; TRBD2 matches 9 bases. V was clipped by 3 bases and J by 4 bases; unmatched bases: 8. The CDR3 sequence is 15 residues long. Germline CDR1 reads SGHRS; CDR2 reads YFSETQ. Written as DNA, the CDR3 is TGCGCCAGCAGCTCGCTAGCGGGATACGGTTACGAGCAGTACTTC. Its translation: CASSSLAGYGYEQYF.

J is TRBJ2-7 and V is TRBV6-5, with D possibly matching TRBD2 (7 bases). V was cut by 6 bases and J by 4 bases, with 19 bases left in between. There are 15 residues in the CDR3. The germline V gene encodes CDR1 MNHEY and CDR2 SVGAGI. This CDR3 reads CASSRRMSGTYEQYF. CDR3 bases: TGTGCCAGCAGCCGCCGCATGAGCGGGACATACGAGCAGTACTTC.

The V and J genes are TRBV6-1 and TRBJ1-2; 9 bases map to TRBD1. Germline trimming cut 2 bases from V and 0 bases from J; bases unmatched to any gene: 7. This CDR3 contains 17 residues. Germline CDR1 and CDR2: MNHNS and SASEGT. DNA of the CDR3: TGTGCCAGCAGTGAATATTTCGGGACAGGGCCTAACTATGGCTACACCTTC. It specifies CASSEYFGTGPNYGYTF.

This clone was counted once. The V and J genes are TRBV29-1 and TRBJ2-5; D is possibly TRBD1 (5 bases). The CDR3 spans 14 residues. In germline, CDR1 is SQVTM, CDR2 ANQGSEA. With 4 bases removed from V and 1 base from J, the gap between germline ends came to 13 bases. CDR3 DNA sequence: TGCAGCGTTGCACGTTCAAGGGGCCAAGAGACCCAGTACTTC. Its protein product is CSVARSRGQETQYF.

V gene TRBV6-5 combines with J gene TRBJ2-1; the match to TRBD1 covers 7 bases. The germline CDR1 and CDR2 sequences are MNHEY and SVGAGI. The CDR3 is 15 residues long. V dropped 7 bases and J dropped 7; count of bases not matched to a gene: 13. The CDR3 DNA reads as TGTGCCAGCAACCGATTAGGGACAGAGCTTAATGAGCAGTTCTTC. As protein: CASNRLGTELNEQFF.

The CDR3 sequence is CASSQGLGTTNEKLFF. In nucleotides, the CDR3 is TGTGCCAGCAGTCAGGGACTCGGCACAACTAATGAAAAACTGTTTTTT. The gene calls are TRBV7-6 and TRBJ1-4; tentatively, D is TRBD1 (5 bases). The length of the CDR3 is 16 residues. The germline CDR1 and CDR2 sequences are SGHVS and FNYEAQ. The V and J ends lost 6 bases and 0 bases respectively, with 14 bases between them. The full variable domain, in which reference TRBV7-6 and TRBJ1-4 provide the parts outside the CDR3, is GAGVSQSPRYKVTKRGQDVALRCDPISGHVSLYWYRQALGQGPEFLTYFNYEAQQDKSGLPNDRFSAERPEGSISTLTIQRTEQRDSAMYRCASSQGLGTTNEKLFFGSGTQLSVL.

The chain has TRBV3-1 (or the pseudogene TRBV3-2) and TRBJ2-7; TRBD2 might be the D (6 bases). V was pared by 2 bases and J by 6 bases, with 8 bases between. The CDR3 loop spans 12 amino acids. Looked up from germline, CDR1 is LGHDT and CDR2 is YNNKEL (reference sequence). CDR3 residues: CASSQRGGEQYF. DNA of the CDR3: TGTGCCAGCAGCCAAAGGGGAGGCGAGCAGTACTTC.

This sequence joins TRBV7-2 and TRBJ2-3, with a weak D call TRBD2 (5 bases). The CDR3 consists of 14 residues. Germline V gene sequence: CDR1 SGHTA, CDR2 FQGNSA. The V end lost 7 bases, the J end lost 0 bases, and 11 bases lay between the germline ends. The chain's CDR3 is CASTNRESTDTQYF. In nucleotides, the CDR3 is TGTGCCAGCACGAACCGGGAAAGCACAGATACGCAGTATTTT.

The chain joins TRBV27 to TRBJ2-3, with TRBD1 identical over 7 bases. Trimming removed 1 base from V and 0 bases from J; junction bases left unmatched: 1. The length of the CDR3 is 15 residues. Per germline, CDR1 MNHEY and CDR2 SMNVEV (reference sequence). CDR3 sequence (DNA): TGTGCCAGCAGTTTATACAGGGGTAGCACAGATACGCAGTATTTT. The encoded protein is CASSLYRGSTDTQYF.

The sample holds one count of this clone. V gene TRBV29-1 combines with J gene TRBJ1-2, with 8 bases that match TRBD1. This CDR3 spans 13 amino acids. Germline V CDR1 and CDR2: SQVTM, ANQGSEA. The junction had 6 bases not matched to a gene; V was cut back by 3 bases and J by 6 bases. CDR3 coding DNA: TGCAGCGTTGACGACAGGGGAGGGGATGGCTACACCTTC. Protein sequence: CSVDDRGGDGYTF. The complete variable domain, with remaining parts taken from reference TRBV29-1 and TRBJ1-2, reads SAVISQKPSRDICQRGTSLTIQCQVDSQVTMMFWYRQQPGQSLTLIATANQGSEATYESGFVIDKFPISRPNLTFSTLTVSNMSPEDSSIYLCSVDDRGGDGYTFGSGTRLTVV.

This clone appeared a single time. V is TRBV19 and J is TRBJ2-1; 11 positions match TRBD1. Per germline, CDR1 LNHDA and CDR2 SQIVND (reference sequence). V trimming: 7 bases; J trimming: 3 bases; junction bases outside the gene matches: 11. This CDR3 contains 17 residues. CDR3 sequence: CASTRTPGTGGYNEQFF. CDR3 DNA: TGTGCCAGTACCCGAACCCCCGGGACAGGGGGCTACAATGAGCAGTTCTTC.

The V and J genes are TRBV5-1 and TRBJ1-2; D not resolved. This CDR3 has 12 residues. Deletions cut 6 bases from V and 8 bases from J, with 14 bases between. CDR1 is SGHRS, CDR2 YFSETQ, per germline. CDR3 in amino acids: CASNEPVEGYTF. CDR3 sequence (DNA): TGCGCCAGCAATGAACCGGTGGAGGGCTACACCTTC.

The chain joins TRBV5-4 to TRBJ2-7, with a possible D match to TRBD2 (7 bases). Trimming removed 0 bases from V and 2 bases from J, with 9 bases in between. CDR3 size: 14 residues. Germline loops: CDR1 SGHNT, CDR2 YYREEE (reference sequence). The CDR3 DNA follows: TGTGCCAGCAGCTTGGAAGGGGGGGCCTACGAGCAGTACTTC. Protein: CASSLEGGAYEQYF.

The CDR3 reads CASSPDPSEDNEQFF. In nucleotides, the CDR3 is TGTGCCAGCAGCCCGGATCCCTCGGAGGACAATGAGCAGTTCTTC. V gene TRBV3-1 (or the pseudogene TRBV3-2) combines with J gene TRBJ2-1; tentatively, D is TRBD2 (5 bases). The germline V and J ends were trimmed by 4 bases and 5 bases, with 15 bases remaining between them. Germline values: CDR1 LGHDT, CDR2 YNNKEL (reference sequence). This CDR3 has 15 residues.

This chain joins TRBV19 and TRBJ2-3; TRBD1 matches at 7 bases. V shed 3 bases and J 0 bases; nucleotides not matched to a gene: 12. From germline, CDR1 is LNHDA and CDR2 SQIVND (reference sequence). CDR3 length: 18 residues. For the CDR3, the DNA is TGTGCCAGTAGTATTCGACAGGGTAGGCTGTCTAGCACAGATACGCAGTATTTT. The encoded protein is CASSIRQGRLSSTDTQYF. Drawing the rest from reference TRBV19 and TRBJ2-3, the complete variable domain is DGGITQSPKYLFRKEGQNVTLSCEQNLNHDAMYWYRQDPGQGLRLIYYSQIVNDFQKGDIAEGYSVSREKKESFPLTVTSAQKNPTAFYLCASSIRQGRLSSTDTQYFGPGTRLTVL.

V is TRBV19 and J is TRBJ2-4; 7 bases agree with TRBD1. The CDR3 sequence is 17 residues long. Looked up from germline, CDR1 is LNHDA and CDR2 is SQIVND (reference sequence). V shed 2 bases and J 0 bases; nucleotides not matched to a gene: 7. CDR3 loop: CASSIKQGLLAKNIQYF. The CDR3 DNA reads TGTGCCAGTAGTATAAAACAGGGGCTACTAGCCAAAAACATTCAGTACTTC.

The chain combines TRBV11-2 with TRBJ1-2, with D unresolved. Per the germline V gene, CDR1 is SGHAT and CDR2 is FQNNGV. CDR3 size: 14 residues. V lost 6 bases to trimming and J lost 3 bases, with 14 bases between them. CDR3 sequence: CASREGGRYYGYTF. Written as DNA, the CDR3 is TGTGCCAGCAGGGAGGGCGGCCGTTACTATGGCTACACCTTC.

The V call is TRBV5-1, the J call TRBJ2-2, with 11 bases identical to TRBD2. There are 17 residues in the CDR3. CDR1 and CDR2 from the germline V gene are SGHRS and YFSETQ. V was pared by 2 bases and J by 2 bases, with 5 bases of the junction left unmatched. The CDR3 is CASSLNSGGANTGELFF. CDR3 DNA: TGCGCCAGCAGCTTAAATAGCGGGGGGGCCAACACCGGGGAGCTGTTTTTT.

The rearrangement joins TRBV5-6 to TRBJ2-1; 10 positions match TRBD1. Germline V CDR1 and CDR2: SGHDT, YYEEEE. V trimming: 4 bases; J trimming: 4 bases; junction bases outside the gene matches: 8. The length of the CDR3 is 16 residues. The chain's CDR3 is CASSRTPGQGYNEQFF. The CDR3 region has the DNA TGTGCCAGCAGCCGGACCCCGGGACAGGGGTACAATGAGCAGTTCTTC.

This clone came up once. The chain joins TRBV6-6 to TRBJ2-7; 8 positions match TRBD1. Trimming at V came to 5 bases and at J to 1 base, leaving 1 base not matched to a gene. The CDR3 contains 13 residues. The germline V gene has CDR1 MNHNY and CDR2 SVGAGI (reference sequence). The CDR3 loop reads CASSGQGSYEQYF. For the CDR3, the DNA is TGTGCCAGCAGTGGACAGGGTTCCTACGAGCAGTACTTC.

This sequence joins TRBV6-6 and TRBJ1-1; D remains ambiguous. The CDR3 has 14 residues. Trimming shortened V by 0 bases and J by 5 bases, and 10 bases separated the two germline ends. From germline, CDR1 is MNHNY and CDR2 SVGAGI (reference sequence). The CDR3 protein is CASSYSEGGTEAFF. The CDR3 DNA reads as TGTGCCAGCAGTTACTCGGAGGGAGGAACTGAAGCTTTCTTT.

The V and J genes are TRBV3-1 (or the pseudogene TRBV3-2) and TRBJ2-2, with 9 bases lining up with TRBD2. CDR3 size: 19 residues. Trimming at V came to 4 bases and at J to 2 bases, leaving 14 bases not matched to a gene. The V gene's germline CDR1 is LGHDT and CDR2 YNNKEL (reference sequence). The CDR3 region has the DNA TGTGCCAGCAGCCCTCCCTTGGCGGGAGGGATTACTAACACCGGGGAGCTGTTTTTT. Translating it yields CASSPPLAGGITNTGELFF.

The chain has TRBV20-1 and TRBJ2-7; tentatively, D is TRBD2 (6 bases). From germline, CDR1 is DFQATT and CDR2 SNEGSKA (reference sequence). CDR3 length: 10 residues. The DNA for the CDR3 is TGCAATCCCGGGACTTACGAGCAGTACTTC. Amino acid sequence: CNPGTYEQYF.